The 23 T cell receptor beta chains below all came from one sample that was sequenced in a study of T cell responses to AZD1222 COVID-19 vaccine. The repertoire was sequenced with immunoSEQ multiplex PCR; TCRdb's copy has only in-frame clones and lacks some. The sample has around 200,000 clones, around 88% seen once. Sample: peripheral blood, taken on day 0 of AZD1222 vaccination. These receptors all come from an adult in good health.

This sequence joins TRBV19 and TRBJ1-2, with D unresolved. Germline V CDR1 and CDR2: LNHDA, SQIVND (reference sequence). Between the trimmed V and J ends, which lost 3 bases and 4 bases, there was a span of 9 bases. There are 13 residues in the CDR3. The CDR3 DNA reads as TGTGCCAGTAGTATTGGCGCGGGCTATGGCTACACCTTC. This encodes CASSIGAGYGYTF.

J is TRBJ1-1 and V is TRBV5-1; TRBD1 matches at 8 bases. This CDR3 contains 14 residues. With V trimmed by 5 bases and J by 2 bases, 5 bases remained unmatched. Looked up from germline, CDR1 is SGHRS and CDR2 is YFSETQ. Here the CDR3 reads CASRQGALNTEAFF. In DNA, the CDR3 is TGCGCCAGCAGGCAGGGGGCCTTAAACACTGAAGCTTTCTTT.

The chain has TRBV25-1 and TRBJ2-1; D is undetermined. V shed 2 bases and J shed 7 bases, with 18 bases lying between them. The CDR3 consists of 16 residues. Germline-derived CDR1 and CDR2 are MGHDK and SYGVNS. The CDR3 DNA sequence: TGTGCCAGCAGTGAAGGTGGTGGTAGGGTTGAGAATGAGCAGTTCTTC. It codes for CASSEGGGRVENEQFF.

The CDR3 sequence is CASSLSGEKRTGLGYTF. Written as DNA, the CDR3 is TGCGCCAGCAGCTTGTCCGGGGAAAAGCGGACAGGCCTTGGCTACACCTTC. The chain couples TRBV5-1 to TRBJ1-2; 7 bases align to TRBD1. The CDR3 loop spans 17 amino acids. The germline V gene has CDR1 SGHRS and CDR2 YFSETQ. The junction had 16 bases not matched to a gene; V was cut back by 1 base and J by 7 bases.

The chain is built from TRBV30 and TRBJ2-6; D is perhaps TRBD1 (5 bases). V shed 2 bases and J shed 2 bases, with 13 bases lying between them. Germline CDR1 and CDR2: GTSNPN and SVGIG (reference sequence). The CDR3 runs 16 residues. CDR3 sequence: CAWSSRQRTGANVLTF. The CDR3 DNA reads as TGTGCCTGGAGTTCTCGACAGAGAACTGGGGCCAACGTCCTGACTTTC.

This chain links TRBV6-5 with TRBJ2-1, with D uncertain. The V gene's germline CDR1 is MNHEY and CDR2 SVGAGI. The CDR3 covers 12 residues. V lost 6 bases and J 6 bases, leaving 9 bases between the germline ends. The CDR3 loop is CASRDPGNEQFF. CDR3 DNA sequence: TGTGCCAGCAGAGACCCGGGCAATGAGCAGTTCTTC.

V is TRBV19 and J is TRBJ1-1; 7 bases align to TRBD1. The germline V gene has CDR1 LNHDA and CDR2 SQIVND (reference sequence). V shed 5 bases and J 4 bases; nucleotides not matched to a gene: 7. The CDR3 contains 14 residues. This CDR3 reads CASSLRQGSTEAFF. CDR3 coding DNA: TGTGCCAGTAGTCTTAGACAGGGTAGCACTGAAGCTTTCTTT.

V and J are TRBV9 and TRBJ2-3, with D perhaps matching TRBD2 (5 bases). Germline V gene lookup returns CDR1 SGDLS and CDR2 YYNGEE. The CDR3 spans 14 residues. With 0 bases removed from V and 4 bases from J, the gap between germline ends came to 9 bases. The CDR3 sequence: CASSVVLASDTQYF. The CDR3, as DNA: TGTGCCAGCAGCGTAGTGCTAGCTTCAGATACGCAGTATTTT. The full variable domain, rest sourced from reference TRBV9 and TRBJ2-3, is DSGVTQTPKHLITATGQRVTLRCSPRSGDLSVYWYQQSLDQGLQFLIQYYNGEERAKGNILERFSAQQFPDLHSELNLSSLELGDSALYFCASSVVLASDTQYFGPGTRLTVL.

Only a few counts were recorded for this clone. The J gene is TRBJ1-2, the V gene TRBV7-9, with TRBD1 as a possible D gene (6 bases). The CDR3 is 13 residues long. V dropped 1 base and J dropped 7 bases, with 10 bases sitting between them. From germline, CDR1 is SEHNR and CDR2 FQNEAQ (reference sequence). The CDR3 loop is CASSLVGRGGYTF. The CDR3 DNA follows: TGTGCCAGCAGCTTAGTAGGCAGGGGTGGCTACACCTTC.

The chain carries TRBV5-5 and TRBJ1-2, with 7 nucleotides matching TRBD1. Germline CDR1 reads SGHKS; CDR2 reads YYEKEE (reference sequence). The CDR3 is 19 amino acids. J was trimmed by 2 bases and V by 0 bases; bases with no gene match: 16. The CDR3, as DNA: TGTGCCAGCAGCTTGGAGCGTGGAGACAGGGAGGTCGTAAACTATGGCTACACCTTC. This gives the protein CASSLERGDREVVNYGYTF.

This clone was seen a few times. The gene calls are TRBV4-2 and TRBJ1-2; no clear D gene. The CDR3 is 16 amino acids. With 0 bases removed from V and 1 base from J, the gap between germline ends came to 12 bases. The germline gives CDR1 LGHNA, CDR2 YNFKEQ. The CDR3 DNA follows: TGTGCCAGCAGCCAAGATCTTACAGACCTTAACTATGGCTACACCTTC. Encoded protein: CASSQDLTDLNYGYTF.

The genes are TRBV20-1 and TRBJ2-5; D is unresolved. CDR1 and CDR2 from the germline V gene are DFQATT and SNEGSKA (reference sequence). The V end lost 4 bases, the J end lost 1 base, and 4 bases lay between the germline ends. The CDR3 is 11 amino acids. CDR3 region: CSATRQETQYF. As DNA, the CDR3 is TGCAGTGCTACCCGCCAAGAGACCCAGTACTTC.

The V and J genes are TRBV7-3 and TRBJ2-7; TRBD2 matches 8 bases. From germline, CDR1 is SGHTA and CDR2 FQGTGA. The CDR3 covers 15 residues. The V segment lost 2 bases and the J segment 1 base; nucleotides outside the gene matches: 4. CDR3 DNA: TGTGCCAGCAGCTTAGCGGGGGGACCTTCCTACGAGCAGTACTTC. Residues: CASSLAGGPSYEQYF.

The chain has TRBV6-5 and TRBJ2-1; maybe TRBD2 (6 bases). The CDR3 consists of 13 residues. Germline loops: CDR1 MNHEY, CDR2 SVGAGI. Trimming cost V 0 bases and J 9 bases, with 9 bases left between them. In DNA form, the CDR3 reads TGTGCCAGCAGTTACTCGGAGGGTAGTGAGCAGTTCTTC. Encoded protein: CASSYSEGSEQFF.

This clone occurred many times. The chain links TRBV30 to TRBJ2-7; 8 bases align to TRBD1. CDR1 is GTSNPN, CDR2 SVGIG, per germline (reference sequence). The CDR3 is 12 amino acids. V was clipped by 5 bases and J by 4 bases; unmatched bases: 4. CDR3 protein: CAWSTGEYEQYF. DNA for the CDR3: TGTGCCTGGTCGACAGGGGAGTACGAGCAGTACTTC. The variable domain in full, completed from reference TRBV30 and TRBJ2-7, reads SQTIHQWPATLVQPVGSPLSLECTVEGTSNPNLYWYRQAAGRGLQLLFYSVGIGQISSEVPQNLSASRPQDRQFILSSKKLLLSDSGFYLCAWSTGEYEQYFGPGTRLTVT.

Remarks on this clone: Other DNA sequences within the sample encode an identical CDR3. V and J are TRBV11-2 and TRBJ1-6, with D possibly being TRBD1 (6 bases). The CDR3 extends over 15 amino acids. Germline V gene data show CDR1 as SGHAT and CDR2 as FQNNGV. V lost 5 bases and J 10 bases, leaving 18 bases between the germline ends. The CDR3 DNA follows: TGTGCCAGCAGCCCTTCCGGGGGGCAGCGATCACCCCTCCACTTT. Translated: CASSPSGGQRSPLHF.

This clone has only one observation. The chain links TRBV4-2 to TRBJ1-5, with 8 bases lining up with TRBD1. The CDR3 sequence is 16 residues long. CDR1 and CDR2 (germline): LGHNA, YNFKEQ. V lost 4 bases and J lost 2; bases outside the gene matches: 7. The CDR3 DNA follows: TGTGCCAGCAGCCCGCCGGACAGGGCGGGCAATCAGCCCCAGCATTTT. It is translated as CASSPPDRAGNQPQHF.

The rearrangement joins TRBV4-1 to TRBJ1-5; the D is unclear. The CDR3 sequence is 14 residues long. The V gene's germline CDR1 is MGHRA and CDR2 YSYEKL. V was pared by 8 bases and J by 2 bases, with 13 bases between. DNA of the CDR3: TGCGCCAGCTCCAAAGGGCAGGGCAATCAGCCCCAGCATTTT. Translation: CASSKGQGNQPQHF.

V gene TRBV30 combines with J gene TRBJ2-3; 9 nucleotides line up with TRBD1. V lost 5 bases and J lost 8; bases outside the gene matches: 14. Per germline, CDR1 GTSNPN and CDR2 SVGIG (reference sequence). The CDR3 runs 15 residues. Here the CDR3 DNA reads TGTGCCTGGGTTGCCAGGGACAGGGACTTTGGTACGCAGTATTTT. Protein sequence: CAWVARDRDFGTQYF.

The rearrangement uses TRBV4-1 and TRBJ2-1; unclear D gene. Germline V gene data show CDR1 as MGHRA and CDR2 as YSYEKL. The CDR3 sequence is 14 residues long. V gave up 3 bases and J gave up 4 bases, with 10 bases separating them. This CDR3 reads CASSHPSYYNEQFF. The CDR3, as DNA: TGCGCCAGCAGCCATCCCTCGTATTACAATGAGCAGTTCTTC.

The rearrangement joins TRBV2 to TRBJ1-2, with 8 bases identical to TRBD1. Germline CDR1 reads SNHLY; CDR2 reads FYNNEI. The CDR3 has 13 residues. Germline trimming cut 6 bases from V and 6 bases from J; bases unmatched to any gene: 6. The CDR3 is CASRTTGGNGYTF. The CDR3 DNA reads TGTGCCAGCAGGACCACAGGGGGGAATGGCTACACCTTC.

V gene TRBV7-4 combines with J gene TRBJ1-4, with 9 positions matching TRBD1. Germline V gene lookup returns CDR1 SGHVT and CDR2 SQSDAQ. V trimming: 0 bases; J trimming: 7 bases; junction bases outside the gene matches: 6. The CDR3 extends over 16 amino acids. CDR3 in amino acids: CASSLACQDRGEKLFF. The CDR3 DNA follows: TGTGCCAGCAGCTTAGCTTGTCAGGACAGGGGTGAAAAACTGTTTTTT. Full variable domain (rest looked up from reference TRBV7-4 and TRBJ1-4): GAGVSQSPRYKVAKRGRDVALRCDSISGHVTLYWYRQTLGQGSEVLTYSQSDAQRDKSGRPSGRFSAERPERSVSTLKIQRTEQGDSAVYLCASSLACQDRGEKLFFGSGTQLSVL.

The CDR3 reads CASSLIGSPSYEQYF. In DNA, the CDR3 is TGTGCCAGCAGCTTGATTGGGAGCCCGTCCTACGAGCAGTACTTC. This sequence joins TRBV5-6 and TRBJ2-7, with a tentative D call TRBD2 (5 bases). CDR1 and CDR2 (germline): SGHDT, YYEEEE. V lost 1 base and J lost 1, with 12 bases in between. This CDR3 contains 15 residues. Full variable domain (rest looked up from reference TRBV5-6 and TRBJ2-7): DAGVTQSPTHLIKTRGQQVTLRCSPKSGHDTVSWYQQALGQGPQFIFQYYEEEERQRGNFPDRFSGHQFPNYSSELNVNALLLGDSALYLCASSLIGSPSYEQYFGPGTRLTVT.